Presented here are 24 T cell receptor beta chains from one specimen sequenced in a study of blood T cell repertoires in COVID-19. Clones were sequenced by immunoSEQ multiplex PCR, and TCRdb holds only the in-frame ones, with some missing. The sample lists 150,000 to 200,000 clones; about four fifths were seen once. Source material: peripheral blood. All receptors derive from a woman aged 80 or over with acute or convalescent COVID-19.

V usage is TRBV28 and J usage is TRBJ2-7; 9 bases fit TRBD1. The CDR3 loop spans 15 amino acids. CDR1 MDHEN and CDR2 SYDVKM come from the germline V gene. Trimming took 0 bases from V and 5 from J; bases not matched to a gene: 5. The CDR3 region has the DNA TGTGCCAGCAGTTTATGGGGACAGGGAAGGCACGAGCAGTACTTC. This sequence encodes CASSLWGQGRHEQYF.

This clone showed up just once. The rearrangement joins TRBV19 to TRBJ2-7, with 11 bases aligning to TRBD2. The CDR3 sequence is 17 residues long. V lost 3 bases to trimming and J lost 5 bases; unmatched junction nucleotides: 12. Germline loops: CDR1 LNHDA, CDR2 SQIVND (reference sequence). CDR3: CASSMFVTSGVKHEQYF. CDR3 nucleotide sequence: TGTGCCAGTAGTATGTTTGTGACTAGCGGGGTCAAGCACGAGCAGTACTTC.

This rearrangement joins TRBV12-3 or TRBV12-4 to TRBJ1-2, with a possible D match to TRBD1 (6 bases). With 8 bases removed from V and 3 bases from J, the gap between germline ends came to 13 bases. The CDR3 loop spans 13 amino acids. Here the CDR3 reads CASGARGDYGYTF. The CDR3, as DNA: TGTGCCAGCGGAGCCAGGGGCGACTATGGCTACACCTTC.

The chain combines TRBV28 with TRBJ2-1, with D possibly TRBD1 on 5 matching bases. Trimming shortened V by 2 bases and J by 4 bases, and 18 bases separated the two germline ends. Germline V gene data show CDR1 as MDHEN and CDR2 as SYDVKM. This CDR3 has 17 residues. The CDR3 bases are TGTGCCAGCAGTTTAGGTTCCGCGACAGCGTTTTACAATGAGCAGTTCTTC. It specifies CASSLGSATAFYNEQFF.

This clone was counted a few times. The chain is built from TRBV25-1 and TRBJ1-1; D call uncertain. The V and J ends lost 7 bases and 5 bases respectively, with 17 bases between them. Germline assignment: CDR1 MGHDK and CDR2 SYGVNS. The CDR3 runs 14 residues. CDR3 residues: CASTPEGSRTEAFF. The CDR3, as DNA: TGTGCCAGCACCCCGGAGGGATCGAGGACTGAAGCTTTCTTT.

The chain recombines TRBV5-1 with TRBJ2-6; D unclear. The germline CDR1 and CDR2 sequences are SGHRS and YFSETQ. The CDR3 spans 18 residues. Between the trimmed V and J ends, which lost 3 bases and 0 bases, there was a span of 16 bases. The CDR3 DNA follows: TGCGCCAGCAGCTGGTCGACACCCGTCAGCTCTGGGGCCAACGTCCTGACTTTC. This gives the protein CASSWSTPVSSGANVLTF.

The J gene is TRBJ2-2, the V gene TRBV9; 10 bases agree with TRBD2. The V gene's germline CDR1 is SGDLS and CDR2 YYNGEE. V shed 1 base, J shed 7 bases, and the junction held 4 bases outside the gene matches. CDR3 length equals 15 residues. The CDR3 spells CASSVTSGAVGELFF. As DNA, the CDR3 is TGTGCCAGCAGCGTAACTAGCGGGGCGGTCGGGGAGCTGTTTTTT.

This chain connects TRBV6-2 or TRBV6-3 to TRBJ2-1; 8 bases line up with TRBD1. The CDR3 consists of 13 residues. Germline V CDR1 and CDR2: MNHEY, SVGEGT. V lost 4 bases, J lost 6 bases, and 2 bases stayed unmatched. Here the CDR3 DNA reads TGTGCCAGCAGTTCGACAGGGGTCAATGAGCAGTTCTTC. Amino acid sequence: CASSSTGVNEQFF.

The chain employs TRBV19 and TRBJ2-3; 10 bases map to TRBD2. The V gene's germline CDR1 is LNHDA and CDR2 SQIVND (reference sequence). Trimming at V came to 1 base and at J to 4 bases, leaving 5 bases not matched to a gene. The CDR3 loop spans 16 amino acids. Here the CDR3 DNA reads TGTGCCAGTAGTATAGGCAGCGGGAGGGCCGCAGATACGCAGTATTTT. Translated: CASSIGSGRAADTQYF.

J is TRBJ2-7 and V is TRBV30, with 7 bases that match TRBD2. The CDR3 is 12 amino acids. In germline, CDR1 is GTSNPN, CDR2 SVGIG (reference sequence). The trim removed 6 bases at V and 3 bases at J, leaving 5 bases unmatched. CDR3 DNA sequence: TGTGCCTGCTCTAGCGGATTCTACGAGCAGTACTTC. It encodes CACSSGFYEQYF.

The CDR3 nucleotides are TGTGCTAGTGGTTTGGTTCAGGGAAGGAGTTACGAGCAGTACTTC. Its protein is CASGLVQGRSYEQYF. The rearrangement uses TRBV12-5 and TRBJ2-7; tentatively, D is TRBD1 (5 bases). V dropped 0 bases and J dropped 4 bases, with 13 bases sitting between them. CDR3 size: 15 residues. Germline CDR1 and CDR2: LGHNT and FRNRAP.

The chain carries TRBV11-1 and TRBJ2-5, with unresolved D. V lost 4 bases and J 2 bases, leaving 11 bases between the germline ends. There are 14 residues in the CDR3. Germline V CDR1 and CDR2: SGHAT, FQDESV (reference sequence). Here the CDR3 DNA reads TGTGCCAGCAGCTACCCCGTCGGGCAAGAGACCCAGTACTTC. It codes for CASSYPVGQETQYF.

The V call is TRBV7-2, the J call TRBJ1-6; 8 bases fit TRBD1. Looked up from germline, CDR1 is SGHTA and CDR2 is FQGNSA. J gave up 0 bases and V 5 bases, and 3 bases lay outside the gene matches. CDR3 length equals 16 residues. Written as DNA, the CDR3 is TGTGCCAGCAGCACAGGGGGGAGCTCCTATAATTCACCCCTCCACTTT. Residues: CASSTGGSSYNSPLHF.

In DNA, the CDR3 is TGTGCCAGTAGGGGTCTAGCGGGAGTGGGTGAGCAGTTCTTC. This translates into CASRGLAGVGEQFF. V usage is TRBV19 and J usage is TRBJ2-1, with 10 bases aligning to TRBD2. The CDR3 has 14 amino acids. Germline V gives CDR1 LNHDA, CDR2 SQIVND (reference sequence). V lost 6 bases and J lost 9; bases outside the gene matches: 8.

The chain combines TRBV6-5 with TRBJ1-1; the match to TRBD1 covers 9 bases. Trimming removed 10 bases from V and 1 base from J; junction bases left unmatched: 10. There are 15 residues in the CDR3. CDR1 and CDR2 from the germline V gene are MNHEY and SVGAGI. CDR3: CATWGQGWPNTEAFF. CDR3 DNA: TGTGCCACCTGGGGACAGGGTTGGCCGAACACTGAAGCTTTCTTT.

This chain joins TRBV28 and TRBJ1-1; TRBD1 is a possible D gene (5 bases). Germline CDR1 and CDR2: MDHEN and SYDVKM. The CDR3 is made up of 15 amino acids. The V and J ends lost 3 bases and 1 base respectively, with 12 bases between them. CDR3 in DNA: TGTGCCAGCAGTTTGCCCCAGGGAACGAACACTGAAGCTTTCTTT. Protein product: CASSLPQGTNTEAFF.

The genes are TRBV29-1 and TRBJ1-2; a possible D gene is TRBD1 (5 bases). In germline, CDR1 is SQVTM, CDR2 ANQGSEA. CDR3 length: 14 residues. The V end lost 4 bases, the J end lost 4 bases, and 16 bases lay between the germline ends. The CDR3: CSVVSQGGGYGYTF. For the CDR3, the DNA is TGCAGCGTTGTCTCGCAGGGCGGGGGCTATGGCTACACCTTC.

V is TRBV5-1 and J is TRBJ2-3; D call uncertain. In germline, CDR1 is SGHRS, CDR2 YFSETQ. V dropped 0 bases and J dropped 0 bases, with 11 bases sitting between them. This CDR3 is 16 amino acids long. This CDR3 reads CASSLVVSSSTDTQYF. The CDR3 DNA reads as TGCGCCAGCAGCTTGGTTGTCAGTTCTAGCACAGATACGCAGTATTTT.

The chain couples TRBV2 to TRBJ1-2; the D gene is possibly TRBD1 (6 bases). This CDR3 is 12 amino acids long. The V end lost 7 bases, the J end lost 4 bases, and 10 bases lay between the germline ends. The germline V gene encodes CDR1 SNHLY and CDR2 FYNNEI. The CDR3 loop reads CASIPDSYGYTF. CDR3 coding DNA: TGTGCCAGCATTCCGGACAGCTATGGCTACACCTTC. The entire variable domain, with the rest obtained from reference TRBV2 and TRBJ1-2, is as follows: EPEVTQTPSHQVTQMGQEVILRCVPISNHLYFYWYRQILGQKVEFLVSFYNNEISEKSEIFDDQFSVERPDGSNFTLKIRSTKLEDSAMYFCASIPDSYGYTFGSGTRLTVV.

The chain employs TRBV7-9 and TRBJ2-1, with 11 bases that match TRBD2. Unmatched junction bases numbered 1, after V lost 6 bases and J lost 3 bases. Germline V CDR1 and CDR2: SEHNR, FQNEAQ (reference sequence). The CDR3 extends over 14 amino acids. This CDR3 reads CASSLAGGYNEQFF. The CDR3 region has the DNA TGTGCCAGCAGTCTAGCGGGGGGCTACAATGAGCAGTTCTTC.

The CDR3 bases are TGCGCCAGCAGCCTAAGGGACAACCACTCTGGAAACACCATATATTTT. This translates into CASSLRDNHSGNTIYF. The genes are TRBV5-1 and TRBJ1-3, with D maybe TRBD1 (6 bases). Germline V CDR1 and CDR2: SGHRS, YFSETQ. There are 16 residues in the CDR3. Trimming left V 4 bases short and J 0 bases short, with 14 bases between.

V usage is TRBV12-3 or TRBV12-4 and J usage is TRBJ1-1; 7 bases line up with TRBD1. The trim removed 6 bases at V and 7 bases at J, leaving 2 bases unmatched. The CDR3 has 11 amino acids. CDR3 sequence (DNA): TGTGCCAGCAGACGACAGGGTGAAGCTTTCTTT. It translates to CASRRQGEAFF.

V gene TRBV3-1 (or the pseudogene TRBV3-2) combines with J gene TRBJ1-2; D not certain. Trimming left V 0 bases short and J 4 bases short, with 6 bases between. This CDR3 comprises 13 residues. The germline gives CDR1 LGHDT, CDR2 YNNKEL (reference sequence). CDR3 nucleotides: TGTGCCAGCAGCCAAGATAGCGTCTATGGCTACACCTTC. Translated: CASSQDSVYGYTF.

The genes are TRBV5-1 and TRBJ2-2; 8 bases are a match to TRBD1. This CDR3 comprises 12 residues. V was pared by 5 bases and J by 6 bases, with 0 bases of the junction left unmatched. Germline V gene lookup returns CDR1 SGHRS and CDR2 YFSETQ. The CDR3 region has the DNA TGCGCCAGCAGGACAGGGGCCGGGGAGCTGTTTTTT. Translated: CASRTGAGELFF.